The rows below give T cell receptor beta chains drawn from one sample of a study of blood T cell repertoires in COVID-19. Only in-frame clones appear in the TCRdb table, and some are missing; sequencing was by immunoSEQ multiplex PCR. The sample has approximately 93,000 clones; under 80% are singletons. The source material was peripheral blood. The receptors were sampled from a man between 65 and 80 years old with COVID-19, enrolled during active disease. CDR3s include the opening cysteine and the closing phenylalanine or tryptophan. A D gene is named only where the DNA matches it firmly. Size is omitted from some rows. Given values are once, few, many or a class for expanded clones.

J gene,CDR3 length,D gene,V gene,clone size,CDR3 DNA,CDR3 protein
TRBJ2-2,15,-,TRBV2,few,TGTGCCAGCGGTCGGGACTTCGCGAACACCGGGGAGCTGTTTTTT,CASGRDFANTGELFF
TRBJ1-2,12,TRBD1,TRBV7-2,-,TGTGCCAGCAGCTTGGACAGGGTTGGCTACACCTTC,CASSLDRVGYTF
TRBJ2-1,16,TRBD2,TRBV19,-,TGTGCCAGTAGTATAGTGGCTAGCGGAAATTACAATGAGCAGTTCTTC,CASSIVASGNYNEQFF
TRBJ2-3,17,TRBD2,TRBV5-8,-,TGTGCCAGCAGCACTCCGACTAGCGGGATCCTCACAGATACGCAGTATTTT,CASSTPTSGILTDTQYF
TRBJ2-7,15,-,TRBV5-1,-,TGCGCCAGCAAGGATGACCGAGGATTCTCCTACGAGCAGTACTTC,CASKDDRGFSYEQYF
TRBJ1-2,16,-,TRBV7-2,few,TGTGCCAGCAGCCTATCCCCGGGGTATAGGGACTATGGCTACACCTTC,CASSLSPGYRDYGYTF
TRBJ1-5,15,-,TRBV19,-,TGTGCCAGTTCGCCGGGGGTGTGGGGCAAGGAGCCCCAGCATTTT,CASSPGVWGKEPQHF
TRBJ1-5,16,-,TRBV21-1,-,TGTGCCAGCAGCAGGGGACAGGGTAATAGCAATCAGCCCCAGCATTTT,CASSRGQGNSNQPQHF
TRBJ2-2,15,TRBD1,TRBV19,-,TGTGCCAGTAGTTCTTACAGGGGTCGAACCGGGGAGCTGTTTTTT,CASSSYRGRTGELFF
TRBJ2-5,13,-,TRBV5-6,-,TGTGCCAGCAGCTCCGGAGATCGGGAGACCCAGTACTTC,CASSSGDRETQYF
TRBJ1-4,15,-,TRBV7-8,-,TGTGCCAGCACCACCACCGCGCGGATGGGTGAAAAACTGTTTTTT,CASTTTARMGEKLFF
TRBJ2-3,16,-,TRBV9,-,TGTGCCAGCAGCACCTCCGGGACACCCCCTGGGGGTACGCAGTATTTT,CASSTSGTPPGGTQYF
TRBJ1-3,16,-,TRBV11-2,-,TGTGCCAGCAGCTTACCCGACACCTTCTCTGGAAACACCATATATTTT,CASSLPDTFSGNTIYF
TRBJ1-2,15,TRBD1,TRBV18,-,TGTACCAGCTCTCCCGGGGGGACAGGGAACTATGGCTACACCTTC,CTSSPGGTGNYGYTF
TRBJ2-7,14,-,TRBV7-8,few,TGTGCCAGCAGCTTAGGGACAGTGAACTACGAGCAGTACTTC,CASSLGTVNYEQYF
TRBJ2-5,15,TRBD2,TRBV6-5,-,TGTGCCAGCAGGACTCAACTAGCGGCAGGAGAGACCCAGTACTTC,CASRTQLAAGETQYF
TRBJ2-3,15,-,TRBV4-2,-,TGTGCCAGCAGCCAAGGCGGCACCGGGTCGGATACGCAGTATTTT,CASSQGGTGSDTQYF
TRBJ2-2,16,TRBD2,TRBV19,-,TGTGCCAGTAGTCCCATGGCGGGAGGGCCGCCCGGGGAGCTGTTTTTT,CASSPMAGGPPGELFF
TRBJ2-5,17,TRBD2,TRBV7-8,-,TGTGCCAGCAGCTTAGAAGGGACTAGCGGGAGCTTGGAGACCCAGTACTTC,CASSLEGTSGSLETQYF
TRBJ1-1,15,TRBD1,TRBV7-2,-,TGTGCCAGCAGCACACCCCAGGGGGGGAACACTGAAGCTTTCTTT,CASSTPQGGNTEAFF